Sequencing of this T cell receptor (beta chain) was carried out in a study of T-cell reconstitution after alpha-beta-depleted transplantation in children. This clonotype was counted ten times or more. The antigen is unknown. J lost 2 bases, V lost 7 bases, and 16 bases had no gene match. Germline V CDR1 and CDR2: MNHNS, SASEGT. The CDR3 is 17 amino acids. A library of TCRbeta sequences, prepared with unique molecular identifiers, was generated. TCRdb re-called the PCR reads through MiXCR, storing one row per CDR3 protein. The table has nearly 200,000 distinct CDR3 sequences, roughly 6% seen once. Whole-study findings and limits: From newly produced T cells came most of the T-cell counts and diversity one year after transplant. Expanded graft clones numbering several hundred reportedly gave rise to alpha-beta T cells about two months after transplant.

The genes are TRBV6-1 and TRBJ1-1; 7 bases are shared with TRBD1. The starting material was PBMCs, obtained before TCRalphabeta/CD19-depleted stem cell transplant. The source of this sequence is a girl under two years old with combined immunodeficiency, due to receive a stem cell transplant. CDR3 in amino acids: CASTQVEEGQPNTEAFF. For the CDR3, the DNA is TGTGCCAGCACTCAAGTGGAGGAGGGACAGCCAAACACTGAAGCTTTCTTT.